Below, 11 T cell receptor beta chains from the same sample are listed, as sequenced in a study of cytomegalovirus exposure and HLA in healthy donors. Primers for the PCR totalled 60 Vbeta and 13 Jbeta. Only in-frame clones appear in the TCRdb table, and some are missing; sequencing was by immunoSEQ multiplex PCR. In the table there are about 200,000 clones, over 70% of which are singletons. The specimen was PBMCs. Every receptor here comes from a boy under 10 years old in good health and CMV-seronegative.

The rearrangement uses TRBV27 and TRBJ1-2; 8 bases align to TRBD1. This CDR3 comprises 17 residues. Per the germline V gene, CDR1 is MNHEY and CDR2 is SMNVEV (reference sequence). With 1 base clipped from V and 3 bases from J, the junction kept 10 bases outside the gene matches. The DNA of the CDR3 is TGTGCCAGCAGTTTATATGGGGGGGCAGGGGGCGACTATGGCTACACCTTC. Protein: CASSLYGGAGGDYGYTF.

This clone was counted only a few times. The chain carries TRBV5-6 and TRBJ1-5, with 7 bases identical to TRBD1. This CDR3 is 15 amino acids long. Unmatched junction bases numbered 5, after V lost 0 bases and J lost 5 bases. Germline-derived CDR1 and CDR2 are SGHDT and YYEEEE. CDR3 nucleotide sequence: TGTGCCAGCAGCTTGGCGCGGCAGGGGGATCAGCCCCAGCATTTT. Its protein is CASSLARQGDQPQHF.

This clone was seen only once. The V and J genes are TRBV7-9 and TRBJ1-4, with unresolved D. The CDR3 is made up of 14 amino acids. Germline CDR1 and CDR2: SEHNR and FQNEAQ (reference sequence). V was clipped by 6 bases and J by 3 bases, with 11 bases between them. This CDR3 is CASSEWASNEKLFF. The CDR3 bases are TGTGCCAGCAGTGAATGGGCTTCTAATGAAAAACTGTTTTTT. Together with reference TRBV7-9 and TRBJ1-4, the CDR3 gives the full variable domain: DTGVSQNPRHKITKRGQNVTFRCDPISEHNRLYWYRQTLGQGPEFLTYFQNEAQLEKSRLLSDRFSAERPKGSFSTLEIQRTEQGDSAMYLCASSEWASNEKLFFGSGTQLSVL.

This chain connects TRBV6-6 to TRBJ2-2; D is perhaps TRBD2 (6 bases). The CDR3 is 14 amino acids. Trimming shortened V by 5 bases and J by 6 bases, and 13 bases separated the two germline ends. Germline CDR1 MNHNY, CDR2 SVGAGI (reference sequence). The CDR3 nucleotides are TGTGCCAGCAGTGACCCTAGCGTTTCCGGGGAGCTGTTTTTT. It encodes CASSDPSVSGELFF.

The V call is TRBV4-1, the J call TRBJ1-2; 9 bases agree with TRBD1. This CDR3 region has 14 residues. The V segment lost 4 bases and the J segment 5 bases; nucleotides outside the gene matches: 5. Germline V gives CDR1 MGHRA, CDR2 YSYEKL. This CDR3 is CASSPRQGGYGYTF. The DNA of the CDR3 is TGCGCCAGCAGCCCCAGACAGGGGGGGTATGGCTACACCTTC.

The V and J genes are TRBV11-2 and TRBJ1-5; D unresolved. The CDR3 has 14 amino acids. Trimming removed 1 base from V and 5 bases from J, with 9 bases in between. The germline V gene encodes CDR1 SGHAT and CDR2 FQNNGV. CDR3 loop: CASSLAGRYQPQHF. CDR3 DNA sequence: TGTGCCAGCAGCTTAGCAGGCAGATATCAGCCCCAGCATTTT. The full variable domain, rest sourced from reference TRBV11-2 and TRBJ1-5, is EAGVAQSPRYKIIEKRQSVAFWCNPISGHATLYWYQQILGQGPKLLIQFQNNGVVDDSQLPKDRFSAERLKGVDSTLKIQPAKLEDSAVYLCASSLAGRYQPQHFGDGTRLSIL.

The chain carries TRBV11-1 and TRBJ2-1; D is perhaps TRBD2 (6 bases). The CDR3 is made up of 13 amino acids. V was pared by 4 bases and J by 7 bases, with 11 bases between. Germline loops: CDR1 SGHAT, CDR2 FQDESV (reference sequence). The CDR3 reads CASSWTGVNEQFF. The CDR3 region has the DNA TGTGCCAGCAGCTGGACGGGGGTGAATGAGCAGTTCTTC. Using reference TRBV11-1 and TRBJ2-1 for the parts outside the CDR3, the full variable domain is EAEVAQSPRYKITEKSQAVAFWCDPISGHATLYWYRQILGQGPELLVQFQDESVVDDSQLPKDRFSAERLKGVDSTLKIQPAELGDSAMYLCASSWTGVNEQFFGPGTRLTVL.

This rearrangement joins TRBV18 to TRBJ1-2, with 8 bases aligning to TRBD1. Germline V gene lookup returns CDR1 KGHSH and CDR2 LQKENI. The V segment lost 3 bases and the J segment 9 bases; nucleotides outside the gene matches: 6. The CDR3 extends over 13 amino acids. DNA for the CDR3: TGTGCCAGCTCACCGGGACAGGAGGATCGCTACACCTTC. Its protein is CASSPGQEDRYTF.

This clone was seen more than once but under ten times. The V gene is TRBV6-1, the J gene TRBJ1-2, with 12 bases lining up with TRBD1. There are 13 residues in the CDR3. CDR1 is MNHNS, CDR2 SASEGT, per germline. The junction had 5 bases not matched to a gene; V was cut back by 7 bases and J by 8 bases. CDR3 DNA: TGTGCCAGCACCATTGGGACAGGGGGCGGCTACACCTTC. Translated: CASTIGTGGGYTF.

The chain has TRBV7-8 and TRBJ2-7, with 15 bases matching TRBD2. After removal of 1 base from V and 2 bases from J, the junction contained 6 bases not matched to a gene. In germline, CDR1 is SGHVS, CDR2 FQNEAQ. CDR3 length equals 18 residues. CDR3 in amino acids: CASSLGGLAGGITYEQYF. For the CDR3, the DNA is TGTGCCAGCAGCTTAGGTGGACTAGCGGGGGGGATTACCTACGAGCAGTACTTC.

The chain uses TRBV27 and TRBJ2-7; 8 bases line up with TRBD2. Trimming at V came to 1 base and at J to 0 bases, leaving 5 bases not matched to a gene. Germline V gives CDR1 MNHEY, CDR2 SMNVEV (reference sequence). CDR3 length equals 16 residues. The CDR3 is CASSLFRTSHSYEQYF. The CDR3 DNA is TGTGCCAGCAGTTTATTCCGGACTAGCCACTCCTACGAGCAGTACTTC.